This T cell receptor beta chain was retrieved from a study of T cells in Graves' hyperthyroidism and ophthalmopathy. RNA transcripts gave rise to amplified TCR beta CDR3 regions. The TCR CDR3 was amplified in a first-round RT-PCR using the HTBI primer set. Each CDR3 protein gets one entry after TCRdb re-called the multiplex PCR reads with MiXCR. This sample carries approximately 640,000 distinct CDR3 sequences, around 15% of them seen once, and the ten largest clones take about 14%. Recently diagnosed hyperthyroidism of less than 2 months' duration affected patients aged 18 to 65. Exclusion criteria comprised uncontrolled infection, other autoimmune disease, pregnancy or lactation. This TCR was sampled from a man in his fifties with Graves' hyperthyroidism. Sequenced material: blood.

The CDR3 bases are TGTGCCACCAGTGATACAACAGGGTCAGCTTTCTTT. Translating gives CATSDTTGSAFF. The chain is built from TRBV24-1 and TRBJ1-1, with D tentatively TRBD1 (6 bases). CDR1 KGHDR and CDR2 SFDVKD come from the germline V gene. The CDR3 is made up of 12 amino acids. V lost 3 bases to trimming and J lost 10 bases, with 11 bases between them.